Reported below is one T cell receptor beta chain. Its specificity is not known. This sample stems from a study of T-cell memory formation after mild COVID-19. Study-level findings and limits: Clones which contracted sat mainly in CM and EM if CD4+, and in EMRA if CD8+. SARS-CoV-2 specificity of second-wave clones peaking day 37 was unconfirmed.

This CDR3 region has 15 residues. Trimming cost V 2 bases and J 2 bases; bases outside gene matches: 4. Per the germline V gene, CDR1 is SGHVS and CDR2 is FNYEAQ. TCRdb redid the calling of the 5' RACE reads with MiXCR, one entry per CDR3 protein. Among about 430,000 distinct CDR3 sequences, 24% were seen once, and the ten largest hold about 8.7%. The sample was PBMCs or a T cell subset sorted from them (not recorded which). This sequence originates from an adult woman who had mild COVID-19 (a few samples of this study predate the infection). Cell type and time point are not known. The gene calls are TRBV7-6 and TRBJ1-1; TRBD1 matches 8 bases. CDR3 DNA: TGTGCCAGCAGCTTAATTGGACAGGGAAACACTGAAGCTTTCTTT. It is translated as CASSLIGQGNTEAFF.